The 2 T cell receptor beta chains presented below share a single source sample, sequenced in a study of T cell changes during pregnancy in multiple sclerosis (dated by TCRdb to between 2017 and 2020). The method behind the library was the immunoSEQ multiplex PCR assay. TCRdb holds this immuneACCESS table with in-frame rearrangements only. Some clones are missing; in checked studies, unresolved V genes explain under half, and the rest has no known cause. The sample has under 30,000 clones on record, approximately 90% of them singletons. Around 6.9% of the sample goes to the ten largest clones. The sample was CD8+ T cells from peripheral blood mononuclear cells, taken in the second trimester of pregnancy. These receptors came from a female donor with multiple sclerosis, enrolled in a pregnancy study.

This chain connects TRBV27 to TRBJ2-1; 11 bases are shared with TRBD2. V lost 4 bases, J lost 6 bases, and 20 bases stayed unmatched. The CDR3 length is 20 residues. From germline, CDR1 is MNHEY and CDR2 SMNVEV (reference sequence). The CDR3 protein is CASSSPLLAGDDKGGNEQFF. DNA of the CDR3: TGTGCCAGCAGTTCCCCCTTACTAGCGGGAGACGATAAGGGCGGCAATGAGCAGTTCTTC.

This clone is medium-sized. The genes are TRBV6-1 and TRBJ2-7, with D tentatively TRBD2 (6 bases). Trimming stripped 2 bases from V and 0 bases from J, with 11 bases between. This CDR3 is 15 amino acids long. Germline assignment: CDR1 MNHNS and CDR2 SASEGT. The CDR3 spells CASSELIGSSYEQYF. The CDR3, as DNA: TGTGCCAGCAGTGAACTAATCGGGAGCTCCTACGAGCAGTACTTC.